This paragraph covers one TCR beta chain sequence. This clonotype has only a few counts. Which antigen it targets is not known. Base qualities are not recorded, but no much larger clone differs from it by a single base. Taken with the paper, the label for treatment or condition translates to: allogeneic hematopoietic cell transplantation with graft depleted of TCRalphabeta T cells and CD19 B cells. TCRalphabeta/CD19-depleted allogeneic hematopoietic cell grafts were given to the transplant recipients, all of whom were children. The library was produced with PCR. Reads for this sample came from an Illumina HiSeq 2500. Molecular barcoding was employed in the preparation of TCR libraries, with unique molecular identifiers being used to normalize TCRbeta repertoire quantification. Using fastp at Q25 and MiXCR, TCRdb reprocessed the public reads and kept productive beta chains. Rows with one shared CDR3 protein collapse into an entry with the most common genes and DNA. In this sample the table shows about 870,000 distinct CDR3 sequences, less than 20% of which occur a single time. The top ten constitute approximately 5% of the sample.

The data are from a study of T-cell reconstitution after alpha-beta-depleted transplantation in children (dated by TCRdb to the mid-2010s). Broadly, across the study: The study quantitatively tracked T-cell immune reconstitution after TCRalphabeta/CD19-depleted allogeneic hematopoietic cell transplantation in children using TCR repertoire profiling.

Study-wide findings and limitations: The high TCRbeta diversity at day 60 in some patients was ascribed to recipient T cells and intrathymic progenitors that had survived conditioning. The apparently early alphabetaT-cell count recovery about two months after transplant was reportedly dependent on only several hundred rapidly expanded clones derived from non-depleted graft cells. Hyperexpanded clone frequencies declined over subsequent months; after one year, T-cell counts and TCRbeta diversity were mostly attributed to newly produced T cells.

The CDR3 contains 14 residues, cysteine and phenylalanine counted. Here the CDR3 DNA is all that survives: 42 bases in frame from base 1. The germline V gene (reference sequence) sets CDR1 to SEHNR and CDR2 to FQNEAQ. The germline ends are 14 bases apart after V is trimmed by 2 bases and J by 6 bases. This TCR came from a male patient between 5 and 17 years old who had a stem cell transplant for acute lymphoblastic leukemia, so the T cells may come from the graft donor. Recombination linked TRBV7-9 to TRBJ2-7; the D element might be TRBD1 or TRBD2, as each aligns at 5 bases. The sequenced sample was PBMCs, mostly from graft donor cells, obtained 360 days after TCRalphabeta/CD19-depleted stem cell transplant. The CDR3 region: CASSLPLVGGEQYF. The DNA is as follows: TGTGCCAGCAGCTTACCCCTTGTTGGGGGCGAGCAGTACTTC.